Listed here are 25 T cell receptor beta chains from one sample, sequenced in a study of PD-1 blockade in classical Hodgkin lymphoma. Time point reported: newly diagnosed, previously untreated cHL patient sample. Repertoires were generated with immunoSEQ multiplex PCR, while TCRdb's copy carries only in-frame clones and drops some. The sample lists about 16,000 clones, around nine tenths occurring once. The sample consisted of peripheral blood mononuclear cells (PBMCs). These receptors all come from a human donor with classical Hodgkin lymphoma.

The chain recombines TRBV7-8 with TRBJ2-1; D remains ambiguous. Germline V CDR1 and CDR2: SGHVS, FQNEAQ. This CDR3 has 15 residues. V lost 1 base, J lost 1 base, and 8 bases lay in between. For the CDR3, the DNA is TGTGCCAGCAGCTTAGGGTCAGATTCCTACAATGAGCAGTTCTTC. It translates to CASSLGSDSYNEQFF.

This clone was seen a single time. The rearrangement links TRBV7-2 to TRBJ1-2; 9 positions match TRBD1. This CDR3 spans 15 amino acids. Per the germline V gene, CDR1 is SGHTA and CDR2 is FQGNSA. V was clipped by 2 bases and J by 5 bases; unmatched bases: 6. The CDR3 is CASSLSVGQGYGYTF. The CDR3 nucleotides read TGTGCCAGCAGCTTATCGGTGGGACAGGGATATGGCTACACCTTC.

This clone was seen once. This chain uses TRBV7-2 with TRBJ2-1; TRBD2 matches 14 bases. Germline assignment: CDR1 SGHTA and CDR2 FQGNSA. The CDR3 is made up of 17 amino acids. V lost 4 bases, J lost 7 bases, and 9 bases stayed unmatched. CDR3 protein: CASSSIGLAGGKNEQFF. CDR3 DNA: TGTGCCAGCAGCTCCATCGGACTAGCGGGAGGCAAAAATGAGCAGTTCTTC.

This clone has a handful of counts. The rearrangement links TRBV27 to TRBJ2-1, with TRBD2 as a possible D gene (5 bases). Trimming cost V 4 bases and J 7 bases, with 11 bases left between them. CDR3 length equals 13 residues. The V gene's germline CDR1 is MNHEY and CDR2 SMNVEV (reference sequence). The CDR3 nucleotides read TGTGCCAGCAGTTACATGACGGGGAATGAGCAGTTCTTC. Translation gives CASSYMTGNEQFF.

This clone was counted between two and nine times. This chain links TRBV5-1 with TRBJ1-1; D might be TRBD1 (5 bases). Germline CDR1 and CDR2: SGHRS and YFSETQ. The CDR3 is made up of 13 amino acids. V lost 4 bases and J lost 2, with 9 bases in between. CDR3 nucleotide sequence: TGCGCCAGCAGCCCCAGGGCTAACACTGAAGCTTTCTTT. Encoded protein: CASSPRANTEAFF. Full variable domain (missing parts from reference TRBV5-1 and TRBJ1-1): KAGVTQTPRYLIKTRGQQVTLSCSPISGHRSVSWYQQTPGQGLQFLFEYFSETQRNKGNFPGRFSGRQFSNSRSEMNVSTLELGDSALYLCASSPRANTEAFFGQGTRLTVV.

In this sample, this clone turned up once. The chain uses TRBV14 and TRBJ2-3, with D perhaps TRBD2 (7 bases). The germline V gene encodes CDR1 SGHDN and CDR2 FVKESK. The CDR3 consists of 16 residues. V lost 2 bases and J 1 base, leaving 13 bases between the germline ends. CDR3 loop: CASSQRGGGGTDTQYF. CDR3 nucleotides: TGTGCCAGCAGCCAAAGAGGGGGGGGAGGCACAGATACGCAGTATTTT. Full variable domain (missing parts from reference TRBV14 and TRBJ2-3): EAGVTQFPSHSVIEKGQTVTLRCDPISGHDNLYWYRRVMGKEIKFLLHFVKESKQDESGMPNNRFLAERTGGTYSTLKVQPAELEDSGVYFCASSQRGGGGTDTQYFGPGTRLTVL.

V and J are TRBV7-9 and TRBJ2-1, with D possibly being TRBD1 (6 bases). This CDR3 comprises 15 residues. V lost 1 base and J 5 bases, leaving 12 bases between the germline ends. From germline, CDR1 is SEHNR and CDR2 FQNEAQ (reference sequence). The CDR3 region is CASSLVRGGHNEQFF. The CDR3 DNA reads TGTGCCAGCAGCTTAGTCAGGGGCGGCCACAATGAGCAGTTCTTC.

This clone was seen a few times. The chain has TRBV30 and TRBJ2-1, with 9 bases fitting TRBD2. Germline assignment: CDR1 GTSNPN and CDR2 SVGIG (reference sequence). J gave up 3 bases and V 6 bases, and 6 bases lay outside the gene matches. The CDR3 loop spans 14 amino acids. The CDR3 coding sequence is TGTGCCTGTGGCGCTAGCGGGGACTACAATGAGCAGTTCTTC. Protein: CACGASGDYNEQFF.

The rearrangement links TRBV7-2 to TRBJ1-1, with D hard to call. The length of the CDR3 is 14 residues. Germline V gene sequence: CDR1 SGHTA, CDR2 FQGNSA. Trimming cost V 1 base and J 5 bases, with 11 bases left between them. DNA of the CDR3: TGTGCCAGCAGCTTAGGGTTCCCGCTAACTGAAGCTTTCTTT. Translating gives CASSLGFPLTEAFF.

V usage is TRBV15 and J usage is TRBJ1-1; D is possibly TRBD1 (6 bases). This CDR3 is built from 14 residues. V shed 4 bases and J shed 10 bases, with 19 bases lying between them. The germline CDR1 and CDR2 sequences are LNHNV and YYDKDF (reference sequence). The CDR3 nucleotides read TGTGCCACCAGCACCCTGGACAGCGTGTCTGGAGCTTTCTTT. Amino acids: CATSTLDSVSGAFF. The variable domain in full, completed from reference TRBV15 and TRBJ1-1, reads DAMVIQNPRYQVTQFGKPVTLSCSQTLNHNVMYWYQQKSSQAPKLLFHYYDKDFNNEADTPDNFQSRRPNTSFCFLDIRSPGLGDTAMYLCATSTLDSVSGAFFGQGTRLTVV.

The V and J genes are TRBV11-2 and TRBJ2-1; TRBD2 matches 9 bases. CDR3 size: 15 residues. The germline V gene has CDR1 SGHAT and CDR2 FQNNGV. The ends lost 5 bases at V and 2 bases at J; junction bases unmatched: 4. CDR3: CASSPLAGPYNEQFF. In DNA form, the CDR3 reads TGTGCCAGCAGCCCGCTAGCGGGACCCTACAATGAGCAGTTCTTC.

This rearrangement joins TRBV7-6 to TRBJ2-3, with D maybe TRBD2 (5 bases). Trimming left V 1 base short and J 7 bases short, with 18 bases between. In germline, CDR1 is SGHVS, CDR2 FNYEAQ. CDR3 length: 16 residues. In DNA form, the CDR3 reads TGTGCCAGCAGCTTAGAGCGGTCAAACCCTCCGCATACGCAGTATTTT. Its translation: CASSLERSNPPHTQYF.

The chain recombines TRBV6-5 with TRBJ1-1, with TRBD1 identical over 10 bases. Unmatched junction bases numbered 4, after V lost 6 bases and J lost 0 bases. Germline CDR1 MNHEY, CDR2 SVGAGI. The CDR3 totals 15 residues. CDR3 region: CASSGTGDLNTEAFF. CDR3 nucleotide sequence: TGTGCCAGCAGCGGGACAGGGGATTTGAACACTGAAGCTTTCTTT.

The V call is TRBV27, the J call TRBJ2-2; D gene unclear. This CDR3 comprises 14 residues. Germline loops: CDR1 MNHEY, CDR2 SMNVEV (reference sequence). V was pared by 5 bases and J by 1 base, with 8 bases between. The CDR3 nucleotides read TGTGCCAGCAGTCTGTGGGAGAACACCGGGGAGCTGTTTTTT. It yields the protein CASSLWENTGELFF.

The chain links TRBV2 to TRBJ1-1; 7 bases agree with TRBD1. There are 13 residues in the CDR3. Per the germline V gene, CDR1 is SNHLY and CDR2 is FYNNEI. V shed 7 bases, J shed 1 base, and the junction held 3 bases outside the gene matches. The CDR3 here is CASKGQPNTEAFF. The CDR3 bases are TGTGCCAGCAAGGGACAGCCGAACACTGAAGCTTTCTTT.

The chain has TRBV7-8 and TRBJ2-1; 13 nucleotides agree with TRBD2. The V gene end was trimmed by 5 bases and the J gene end by 5 bases; junction bases not matched to a gene: 9. Germline V gene lookup returns CDR1 SGHVS and CDR2 FQNEAQ. The CDR3 contains 17 residues. The DNA for the CDR3 is TGTGCCAGCAGCCCAGAACCGGGACTAGCGGGACACAATGAGCAGTTCTTC. Encoded protein: CASSPEPGLAGHNEQFF.

V usage is TRBV10-3 and J usage is TRBJ2-2; D assignment may be TRBD1 or TRBD2 (5 bases each). Looked up from germline, CDR1 is ENHRY and CDR2 is SYGVKD. V lost 4 bases, J lost 4 bases, and 7 bases lay in between. The CDR3 consists of 13 residues. In DNA form, the CDR3 reads TGTGCCATCAGTGGGGGGAGCACCGGGGAGCTGTTTTTT. This codes for CAISGGSTGELFF.

The chain recombines TRBV6-6 with TRBJ2-2; D unresolved. V dropped 7 bases and J dropped 0 bases, with 12 bases sitting between them. This CDR3 has 15 residues. Germline loops: CDR1 MNHNY, CDR2 SVGAGI (reference sequence). This CDR3 is CASTTTTSNTGELFF. CDR3 nucleotide sequence: TGTGCCAGCACCACGACAACTTCGAACACCGGGGAGCTGTTTTTT.

The chain combines TRBV4-1 with TRBJ2-2; 8 nucleotides line up with TRBD2. Germline V gene lookup returns CDR1 MGHRA and CDR2 YSYEKL. The CDR3 is made up of 17 amino acids. V shed 5 bases, J shed 1 base, and the junction held 9 bases outside the gene matches. The CDR3 coding sequence is TGCGCCAGCAGCTCCCAAGCCGCGGGAGGGAACACCGGGGAGCTGTTTTTT. Its protein product is CASSSQAAGGNTGELFF.

V usage is TRBV6-5 and J usage is TRBJ1-4; no reliable D call. This CDR3 comprises 15 residues. Per germline, CDR1 MNHEY and CDR2 SVGAGI. The V end was cut by 6 bases, the J end by 8 bases, with 19 bases between. CDR3 loop: CASRLMDVPNEKLFF. CDR3 nucleotides: TGTGCCAGCAGACTGATGGACGTCCCGAACGAAAAACTGTTTTTT.

As concerns this clone: The identical CDR3 is also encoded by other nucleotide sequences in the sample. V is TRBV4-2 and J is TRBJ2-3, with 12 bases matching TRBD2. Germline CDR1 and CDR2: LGHNA and YNFKEQ. The CDR3 length is 17 residues. V was clipped by 4 bases and J by 4 bases; unmatched bases: 9. The CDR3 nucleotides read TGTGCCAGCAGCCGAGGACTAGCGGGACTTCTACCAGATACGCAGTATTTT. Translating gives CASSRGLAGLLPDTQYF.

This chain uses TRBV6-5 with TRBJ2-7; 9 bases map to TRBD1. The CDR3 extends over 13 amino acids. Germline trimming cut 7 bases from V and 2 bases from J; bases unmatched to any gene: 3. Germline V gene sequence: CDR1 MNHEY, CDR2 SVGAGI. CDR3 nucleotides: TGTGCCAGCACGGACAGGGGAACCTACGAGCAGTACTTC. Its protein product is CASTDRGTYEQYF.

The J gene is TRBJ2-3, the V gene TRBV6-6, with D unclear. In germline, CDR1 is MNHNY, CDR2 SVGAGI (reference sequence). This CDR3 comprises 14 residues. Trimming cost V 4 bases and J 0 bases, with 8 bases left between them. CDR3 sequence reads: CASSSGKSTDTQYF. The CDR3 DNA sequence: TGTGCCAGCAGTTCAGGAAAGAGCACAGATACGCAGTATTTT.

The V call is TRBV11-2, the J call TRBJ1-1; D remains unclear. CDR1 is SGHAT and CDR2 is FQNNGV in the germline V gene. This CDR3 has 13 residues. Trimming took off 1 base at V and 8 bases at J, with 11 bases between the two ends. The CDR3 sequence is CASSLGYSEEAFF. CDR3 sequence (DNA): TGTGCCAGCAGCTTAGGGTATTCCGAAGAAGCTTTCTTT.

The chain links TRBV25-1 to TRBJ2-1, with D hard to call. The CDR3 extends over 10 amino acids. V lost 3 bases to trimming and J lost 6 bases, with 0 bases between them. Germline V gene lookup returns CDR1 MGHDK and CDR2 SYGVNS. In DNA form, the CDR3 reads TGTGCCAGCAGTGACAATGAGCAGTTCTTC. This sequence encodes CASSDNEQFF.